The entry that follows covers one T cell receptor beta chain sequence. Its antigen is not known. The data were obtained in a study of OX40 agonist ivuxolimab in advanced cancers. In the study overall: Every 2 weeks, patients got intravenous ivuxolimab at one of six dose levels (0.01-10 mg/kg). Study-level results: Doses of 0.1 to 3.0 mg/kg were accompanied by clonal expansion of CD4+ and CD8+ blood T cells by week 6.

Sequencing used immunoSEQ multiplex PCR; TCRdb keeps in-frame clones, though not all of them. The table lists fewer than 85,000 clones, 80% to 95% of them singletons. The CDR3 runs to 14 residues. Germline trimming cut 4 bases from V and 7 bases from J; bases unmatched to any gene: 6. Germline CDR1 reads LNHDA; CDR2 reads SQIVND (reference sequence). The V and J genes are TRBV19 and TRBJ2-1, with 8 positions matching TRBD1. Specimen: CD4+ or CD8+ T cells sorted from blood, collected in a trial of the OX40 agonist ivuxolimab. The sequence was obtained from an adult with an advanced solid tumor such as melanoma, head and neck, liver or kidney cancer. The CDR3 spells CASSTRDRLNEQFF. The CDR3 bases are TGTGCCAGTAGTACCCGGGACAGGTTGAATGAGCAGTTCTTC.